This T cell receptor beta chain was recovered during a study of cytomegalovirus exposure and HLA in healthy donors. The germline gives CDR1 LGHNA, CDR2 YSLEER. Trimming shortened V by 3 bases and J by 0 bases, and 16 bases separated the two germline ends. There are 17 residues in the CDR3. The study's findings and limits: The classifier reportedly diagnosed cytomegalovirus status with high specificity and sensitivity. Fewer N-insertions (relative to the roughly 610-donor mean) were reportedly seen in an Asian-associated ancestry cluster in a later analysis.

PCR employed 60 Vbeta and 13 Jbeta primers. Assay: immunoSEQ multiplex PCR; the TCRdb copy retains only in-frame clones and omits some. This sample carries around 39,000 clones, about 80% of them seen once, and the ten largest clones take roughly 1.5%. Concerning this clone itself: What it recognizes is unknown.

Sequenced material: PBMCs. The source of this sequence is a man aged 30-40 years in good health and CMV-seronegative. The chain uses TRBV4-3 and TRBJ2-3, with D possibly matching TRBD1 (6 bases). The CDR3 bases are TGCGCCAGCAGCCACACGAAGGGGGTGAAAAGCACAGATACGCAGTATTTT. Translated: CASSHTKGVKSTDTQYF.